The next 7 T cell receptor beta chains were all read from a single sample in a study of regulatory T cells in long-lasting Graves disease. Arm-PCR of CDR3 regions with iRepertoire HTBI primers generated TCR beta libraries. TCRdb called the multiplex PCR reads again in MiXCR, with one record for every CDR3 protein. The profile shows some 320,000 distinct CDR3 sequences, more than 15% of them singletons. Time point: newly diagnosed GD, antithyroid drugs for less than 3 months. With RNA extracted from PBMCs as input, the TCR library was made. The input for sequencing was peripheral blood mononuclear cells (PBMCs), taken at new diagnosis, from a patient treated with antithyroid drugs. The source is a female donor with Graves disease.

This clonotype was detected many times. The rearrangement joins TRBV12-5 to TRBJ2-1; a possible D gene is TRBD1 (5 bases). The CDR3 sequence is 14 residues long. The V gene lost 0 bases and the J gene lost 7 bases, with 10 bases spanning the gap. Germline CDR1 is LGHNT and CDR2 is FRNRAP. CDR3: CASGLVLGANEQFF. The DNA of the CDR3 is TGTGCTAGTGGTTTGGTACTTGGGGCTAATGAGCAGTTCTTC.

About this clonotype itself: One base separates it from a far larger clone, so it is likely a read error. The chain joins TRBV7-9 to TRBJ2-1; 9 bases line up with TRBD2. This CDR3 spans 17 amino acids. The germline V gene has CDR1 SEHNR and CDR2 FQNEAQ (reference sequence). CDR3: CASSFRGVAGAAYEQVF. The CDR3 coding sequence is TGTGCCAGCAGCTTTCGCGGAGTAGCGGGAGCCGCCTATGAGCAGGTCTTC.

This clonotype has ten or more counts. The V gene is TRBV14, the J gene TRBJ1-1; D ambiguous. The length of the CDR3 is 11 residues. V was trimmed by 5 bases and J by 5 bases, leaving 6 bases between them. In germline, CDR1 is SGHDN, CDR2 FVKESK. CDR3: CASSARTEAFF. Here the CDR3 DNA reads TGTGCCAGCAGCGCAAGGACTGAAGCTTTCTTT.

This clonotype showed up many times. The V and J genes are TRBV10-3 and TRBJ1-1, with a possible D match to TRBD1 (5 bases). The CDR3 contains 13 residues. V gave up 3 bases and J gave up 5 bases, with 10 bases separating them. In germline, CDR1 is ENHRY, CDR2 SYGVKD. CDR3 DNA sequence: TGTGCCATCAGTGAAAGGGGCGGGACTGAAGCTTTCTTT. It encodes CAISERGGTEAFF.

This clonotype was recorded many times. The rearrangement uses TRBV28 and TRBJ2-2; unclear D gene. Trimming removed 5 bases from V and 1 base from J, with 14 bases in between. Looked up from germline, CDR1 is MDHEN and CDR2 is SYDVKM. This CDR3 has 16 residues. The CDR3 DNA reads TGTGCCAGCAGTAGGACGGCACGACAGAACACCGGGGAGCTGTTTTTT. It codes for CASSRTARQNTGELFF.

This clonotype has a count of ten or more. The chain links TRBV28 to TRBJ2-1, with D perhaps matching TRBD2 (5 bases). With 6 bases removed from V and 2 bases from J, the gap between germline ends came to 17 bases. This CDR3 is built from 16 residues. The germline V gene has CDR1 MDHEN and CDR2 SYDVKM. CDR3: CASRSSSRGPYNEQFF. For the CDR3, the DNA is TGTGCCAGCAGATCTAGCTCCAGAGGACCCTACAATGAGCAGTTCTTC. The full variable domain, in which reference TRBV28 and TRBJ2-1 provide the parts outside the CDR3, is DVKVTQSSRYLVKRTGEKVFLECVQDMDHENMFWYRQDPGLGLRLIYFSYDVKMKEKGDIPEGYSVSREKKERFSLILESASTNQTSMYLCASRSSSRGPYNEQFFGPGTRLTVL.

This chain links TRBV6-4 with TRBJ2-3, with 7 bases lining up with TRBD2. Germline V gene lookup returns CDR1 MRHNA and CDR2 SNTAGT. The CDR3 is 14 residues long. The V and J ends lost 6 bases and 5 bases, in that order; junction bases with no gene match: 8. CDR3 nucleotide sequence: TGTGCCAGCAGAACGACTAGCACGCGAGATACGCAGTATTTT. Encoded protein: CASRTTSTRDTQYF.